The T cell receptor beta chain under discussion was sequenced for a study of T cells after posttransplantation cyclophosphamide. V lost 0 bases, J lost 8 bases, and 11 bases lay in between. The germline gives CDR1 SGDLS, CDR2 YYNGEE. The CDR3 consists of 13 residues. Methotrexate plus calcineurin inhibitor accompanied controls' myeloablative marrow transplants; sampling was 1 year later. Repertoires were generated with immunoSEQ multiplex PCR, while TCRdb's copy carries only in-frame clones and drops some. The sample has 15,000 to 20,000 clones, 80% to 90% seen once. The V and J genes are TRBV9 and TRBJ1-2; D uncertain. Source: PBMCs, taken approximately 64 weeks after allogeneic stem cell transplant with calcineurin inhibitor and methotrexate. This receptor was obtained from a male patient younger than 45 who received an allogeneic stem cell transplant from an unrelated donor, was CMV-positive, and had acute and chronic GVHD. Some T cells may possibly be graft donor cells. CDR3 nucleotides: TGTGCCAGCAGCGTAGATCTCGGAGACGGCTACACCTTC. Amino acid sequence: CASSVDLGDGYTF.